Listed here are 30 T cell receptor beta chains from one sample, sequenced in a study of OX40 agonist ivuxolimab in advanced cancers. Measured with immunoSEQ multiplex PCR; TCRdb has only the in-frame clones, and not every one. The sample has about 34,000 clones; over 90% are singletons. The sequences come from CD4+ or CD8+ T cells sorted from blood, collected in a trial of the OX40 agonist ivuxolimab. The receptor set was obtained from an adult with an advanced solid tumor such as melanoma, head and neck, liver or kidney cancer.

V and J are TRBV5-1 and TRBJ2-2; unclear D gene. CDR1 is SGHRS and CDR2 is YFSETQ in the germline V gene. The V end lost 1 base, the J end lost 5 bases, and 6 bases lay between the germline ends. CDR3 length equals 13 residues. The CDR3 DNA follows: TGCGCCAGCAGCTTGAGCCCAACCGGGGAGCTGTTTTTT. Protein sequence: CASSLSPTGELFF.

About this clone itself: One junction end does not reproduce the germline sequence, and a read error may be involved. This chain connects TRBV7-2 to TRBJ2-3, with TRBD2 matching over 11 bases. Germline V gene sequence: CDR1 SGHTA, CDR2 FQGNSA. This CDR3 is 17 amino acids long. The CDR3 DNA sequence: TGTGCCAGCACCTTAGCGGGGGGGCCTTCTAGCACAGATACGCAGTATTTT. Translation gives CASTLAGGPSSTDTQYF.

In nucleotides, the CDR3 is TGTGCCAGCAGCGTAAGTTATGGGGGACTAGCGGGAGCGCAAGATACGCAGTATTTT. Translation gives CASSVSYGGLAGAQDTQYF. The gene calls are TRBV9 and TRBJ2-3; 14 bases fit TRBD2. Germline-derived CDR1 and CDR2 are SGDLS and YYNGEE. This CDR3 region has 19 residues. V lost 1 base, J lost 5 bases, and 12 bases stayed unmatched.

The chain has TRBV4-3 and TRBJ2-2; D gene unclear. The length of the CDR3 is 14 residues. Germline V gives CDR1 LGHNA, CDR2 YSLEER. Between the trimmed V and J ends, which lost 0 bases and 7 bases, there was a span of 9 bases. CDR3 nucleotides: TGCGCCAGCAGCCAAGATTCAGAGAGCGGGGAGCTGTTTTTT. Residues: CASSQDSESGELFF.

V gene TRBV2 combines with J gene TRBJ2-3; D possibly corresponds to TRBD1 (6 bases). The germline V and J ends were trimmed by 4 bases and 3 bases, with 14 bases remaining between them. The germline V gene encodes CDR1 SNHLY and CDR2 FYNNEI. The CDR3 runs to 15 residues. The CDR3 region has the DNA TGTGCCAGCAGTGTTGTCAGGGGCGAGACAGATACGCAGTATTTT. It is translated as CASSVVRGETDTQYF.

This chain uses TRBV5-4 with TRBJ2-7; no clear D. Trimming pared 7 bases from V and 7 bases from J, leaving 18 bases between. The CDR3 contains 13 residues. The germline V gene has CDR1 SGHNT and CDR2 YYREEE (reference sequence). The CDR3 loop is CASRPGAGEEQYF. The CDR3 DNA is TGTGCCAGCCGCCCCGGAGCTGGGGAAGAGCAGTACTTC.

This clone was detected once. V and J are TRBV6-1 and TRBJ1-5; no clear D. The CDR3 consists of 16 residues. V lost 4 bases and J 0 bases, leaving 13 bases between the germline ends. Germline V CDR1 and CDR2: MNHNS, SASEGT. CDR3 protein: CASSGIRSSSNQPQHF. The DNA of the CDR3 is TGTGCCAGCAGTGGCATTCGTAGTTCTAGCAATCAGCCCCAGCATTTT.

The V gene is TRBV28, the J gene TRBJ1-2; D not certain. V dropped 8 bases and J dropped 3 bases, with 10 bases sitting between them. Germline V gene data show CDR1 as MDHEN and CDR2 as SYDVKM. This CDR3 comprises 12 residues. The CDR3: CASRFEHYGYTF. DNA for the CDR3: TGTGCCAGCCGATTCGAGCACTATGGCTACACCTTC.

As concerns this clone: This same CDR3 is encoded by further DNA sequences in the sample. The chain links TRBV4-2 to TRBJ1-4; 11 bases match TRBD1. The CDR3 totals 19 residues. With V trimmed by 6 bases and J by 8 bases, 20 bases remained unmatched. Germline assignment: CDR1 LGHNA and CDR2 YNFKEQ. CDR3 in amino acids: CASSHGQGAVDLKDEKLFF. Here the CDR3 DNA reads TGTGCCAGCAGTCACGGACAGGGGGCTGTTGATTTGAAGGACGAAAAACTGTTTTTT.

Note on this clone: The same CDR3 can be traced to other DNA sequences in this sample. This chain joins TRBV6-1 and TRBJ1-5; weak D call: TRBD1 (5 bases). Trimming removed 4 bases at V and 0 bases at J, with 10 bases between. The CDR3 is 15 residues long. CDR1 and CDR2 (germline): MNHNS, SASEGT. The CDR3 loop reads CASSGGTDSNQPQHF. DNA of the CDR3: TGTGCCAGCAGTGGAGGGACCGATAGCAATCAGCCCCAGCATTTT.

The chain joins TRBV30 to TRBJ1-4; TRBD1 might be the D (5 bases). The CDR3 contains 16 residues. The V end lost 2 bases, the J end lost 1 base, and 14 bases lay between the germline ends. Germline V CDR1 and CDR2: GTSNPN, SVGIG (reference sequence). The CDR3 protein is CAWSHPRGETNEKLFF. CDR3 DNA sequence: TGTGCCTGGAGTCACCCAAGGGGTGAAACTAATGAAAAACTGTTTTTT.

The J gene is TRBJ2-5, the V gene TRBV5-1, with 13 bases identical to TRBD2. V shed 0 bases, J shed 3 bases, and the junction held 5 bases outside the gene matches. The CDR3 extends over 17 amino acids. Germline assignment: CDR1 SGHRS and CDR2 YFSETQ. The CDR3 here is CASSLALGTSGEETQYF. DNA for the CDR3: TGCGCCAGCAGCTTGGCCCTGGGGACTAGCGGGGAAGAGACCCAGTACTTC.

This clone was counted between two and nine times. The chain is built from TRBV7-2 and TRBJ1-2, with 10 bases that match TRBD1. Germline values: CDR1 SGHTA, CDR2 FQGNSA. The J segment lost 7 bases and the V segment lost 5 bases, leaving 7 bases of the junction unmatched. The CDR3 covers 14 residues. CDR3 amino acids: CASSRGQGERGYTF. DNA of the CDR3: TGTGCCAGCAGCCGCGGACAGGGGGAACGTGGCTACACCTTC.

The rearrangement joins TRBV6-1 to TRBJ2-5; weak D call: TRBD2 (5 bases). Germline V lookup: CDR1 MNHNS, CDR2 SASEGT. Trimming pared 5 bases from V and 5 bases from J, leaving 9 bases between. The CDR3 length is 12 residues. The CDR3: CASSLGSETQYF. The CDR3 DNA reads as TGTGCCAGCAGTTTGGGGAGTGAGACCCAGTACTTC.

The chain couples TRBV4-2 to TRBJ2-5; D is unresolved. There are 13 residues in the CDR3. The V end was cut by 0 bases, the J end by 4 bases, with 6 bases between. The V gene's germline CDR1 is LGHNA and CDR2 YNFKEQ. CDR3 sequence reads: CASSQDNLETQYF. DNA of the CDR3: TGTGCCAGCAGCCAAGATAATTTAGAGACCCAGTACTTC.

The CDR3 here is CASSLATSGGLYEQYF. In nucleotides, the CDR3 is TGTGCCAGCAGCTTAGCCACTAGCGGGGGACTTTACGAGCAGTACTTC. The J gene is TRBJ2-7, the V gene TRBV13, with 11 positions matching TRBD2. The CDR3 is 16 amino acids. Per germline, CDR1 PRHDT and CDR2 FYEKMQ (reference sequence). Trimming cost V 1 base and J 4 bases; bases outside gene matches: 6.

The CDR3: CASSEAKTLGGYTF. CDR3 in DNA: TGTGCCAGCAGTGAAGCGAAGACCCTAGGAGGCTACACCTTC. The chain uses TRBV2 and TRBJ1-2; D is ambiguous. The CDR3 totals 14 residues. V was clipped by 0 bases and J by 8 bases, with 13 bases between them. Looked up from germline, CDR1 is SNHLY and CDR2 is FYNNEI. The full variable domain, with the rest looked up from reference TRBV2 and TRBJ1-2, is EPEVTQTPSHQVTQMGQEVILRCVPISNHLYFYWYRQILGQKVEFLVSFYNNEISEKSEIFDDQFSVERPDGSNFTLKIRSTKLEDSAMYFCASSEAKTLGGYTFGSGTRLTVV.

The gene calls are TRBV19 and TRBJ1-1; D might be TRBD1 (5 bases). The germline CDR1 and CDR2 sequences are LNHDA and SQIVND (reference sequence). This CDR3 has 15 amino acids. V lost 6 bases and J 1 base, leaving 15 bases between the germline ends. DNA for the CDR3: TGTGCCAGTAGGAGCCCGGGGGTGTCGAACACTGAAGCTTTCTTT. Amino acid sequence: CASRSPGVSNTEAFF. The full variable domain, in which reference TRBV19 and TRBJ1-1 provide the parts outside the CDR3, is DGGITQSPKYLFRKEGQNVTLSCEQNLNHDAMYWYRQDPGQGLRLIYYSQIVNDFQKGDIAEGYSVSREKKESFPLTVTSAQKNPTAFYLCASRSPGVSNTEAFFGQGTRLTVV.

V gene TRBV19 combines with J gene TRBJ2-3; 9 bases map to TRBD2. The CDR3 is 16 residues long. Germline CDR1 and CDR2: LNHDA and SQIVND (reference sequence). Losses at the gene ends were 3 bases for V and 1 base for J; bases not matched to a gene: 5. CDR3 residues: CASSIRVAGGTDTQYF. Written as DNA, the CDR3 is TGTGCCAGTAGTATTCGTGTAGCGGGGGGCACAGATACGCAGTATTTT.

CDR3 nucleotide sequence: TGCAGCGTCGGGGACAGGGCCTATGGCTACACCTTC. Translating gives CSVGDRAYGYTF. The chain recombines TRBV29-1 with TRBJ1-2, with 9 positions matching TRBD1. With V trimmed by 6 bases and J by 4 bases, 3 bases remained unmatched. The CDR3 sequence is 12 residues long. Germline V gene data show CDR1 as SQVTM and CDR2 as ANQGSEA.

This clone has only a few counts. V is TRBV28 and J is TRBJ2-5; tentatively, D is TRBD2 (6 bases). The V end was cut by 3 bases, the J end by 4 bases, with 9 bases between. CDR3 size: 13 residues. From germline, CDR1 is MDHEN and CDR2 SYDVKM. CDR3 sequence: CASSLLEGETQYF. CDR3 bases: TGTGCCAGCAGTTTGCTGGAGGGAGAGACCCAGTACTTC.

V is TRBV11-1 and J is TRBJ1-6, with D possibly being TRBD1 (6 bases). Between the trimmed V and J ends, which lost 7 bases and 5 bases, there was a span of 12 bases. The germline V gene encodes CDR1 SGHAT and CDR2 FQDESV (reference sequence). CDR3 length: 14 amino acids. The DNA of the CDR3 is TGTGCCAGCACCGCCGACAGGAATAATTCACCCCTCCACTTT. Its protein is CASTADRNNSPLHF.

This sequence joins TRBV9 and TRBJ2-1; TRBD2 matches at 15 bases. Germline trimming cut 4 bases from V and 7 bases from J; bases unmatched to any gene: 9. Germline V gives CDR1 SGDLS, CDR2 YYNGEE. The CDR3 loop spans 17 amino acids. CDR3 protein: CASSQGLAGGPGNEQFF. The CDR3 nucleotides read TGTGCCAGCAGCCAAGGACTAGCGGGGGGGCCGGGAAATGAGCAGTTCTTC. The complete variable domain, with remaining parts taken from reference TRBV9 and TRBJ2-1, reads DSGVTQTPKHLITATGQRVTLRCSPRSGDLSVYWYQQSLDQGLQFLIQYYNGEERAKGNILERFSAQQFPDLHSELNLSSLELGDSALYFCASSQGLAGGPGNEQFFGPGTRLTVL.

The chain couples TRBV20-1 to TRBJ2-7; D call uncertain. V shed 3 bases and J shed 3 bases, with 3 bases lying between them. Germline V gene sequence: CDR1 DFQATT, CDR2 SNEGSKA (reference sequence). This CDR3 contains 10 residues. The CDR3 loop reads CSASIYEQYF. The CDR3, as DNA: TGCAGTGCTAGCATCTACGAGCAGTACTTC.

The chain links TRBV27 to TRBJ2-3; 7 bases are a match to TRBD2. The junction had 4 bases not matched to a gene; V was cut back by 8 bases and J by 2 bases. Germline V gene lookup returns CDR1 MNHEY and CDR2 SMNVEV (reference sequence). CDR3 size: 13 residues. The DNA of the CDR3 is TGTGCCAGCGGGACTACGCCCACAGATACGCAGTATTTT. It codes for CASGTTPTDTQYF.

This chain uses TRBV28 with TRBJ1-2; D is perhaps TRBD1 (5 bases). Deletions cut 7 bases from V and 4 bases from J, with 13 bases between. The CDR3 is 13 residues long. Germline V CDR1 and CDR2: MDHEN, SYDVKM. The CDR3 DNA follows: TGTGCCAGCACGTCCGGGACCGTCTATGGCTACACCTTC. Translating gives CASTSGTVYGYTF.

V is TRBV7-2 and J is TRBJ1-1; D is possibly TRBD1 (6 bases). CDR1 is SGHTA and CDR2 is FQGNSA in the germline V gene. This CDR3 is 13 amino acids long. The V end was cut by 1 base, the J end by 7 bases, with 10 bases between. The CDR3 bases are TGTGCCAGCAGCTTAGACGGGGGCCTTGAAGCTTTCTTT. Translation: CASSLDGGLEAFF.

This clone was seen only once. The chain joins TRBV19 to TRBJ1-1; TRBD1 might be the D (5 bases). V lost 4 bases to trimming and J lost 2 bases, with 5 bases between them. In germline, CDR1 is LNHDA, CDR2 SQIVND (reference sequence). The length of the CDR3 is 12 residues. The CDR3 region is CASSRDNTEAFF. CDR3 in DNA: TGTGCCAGTAGTAGGGACAACACTGAAGCTTTCTTT.

Concerning this clone itself: At one of its ends the junction is not consistent with the germline gene, which may arise from a read error. The gene calls are TRBV7-7 and TRBJ2-1; 12 bases align to TRBD2. CDR1 and CDR2 (germline): SSHAT, FNYEAQ (reference sequence). This CDR3 is built from 16 residues. CDR3: CASSLGSGLAGNEQFF. The CDR3 coding sequence is TGTGCTAGCAGCTTAGGTAGCGGACTAGCGGGGAATGAGCAGTTCTTC. The full variable domain, in which reference TRBV7-7 and TRBJ2-1 provide the parts outside the CDR3, is GAGVSQSPRYKVTKRGQDVTLRCDPISSHATLYWYQQALGQGPEFLTYFNYEAQPDKSGLPSDRFSAERPEGSISTLTIQRTEQRDSAMYRCASSLGSGLAGNEQFFGPGTRLTVL.

V and J are TRBV7-9 and TRBJ2-5; 8 bases are shared with TRBD1. The CDR3 contains 13 residues. The ends lost 6 bases at V and 5 bases at J; junction bases unmatched: 5. The V gene's germline CDR1 is SEHNR and CDR2 FQNEAQ (reference sequence). CDR3 region: CASRGQAGETQYF. The DNA of the CDR3 is TGTGCCAGCAGGGGACAGGCCGGGGAGACCCAGTACTTC.